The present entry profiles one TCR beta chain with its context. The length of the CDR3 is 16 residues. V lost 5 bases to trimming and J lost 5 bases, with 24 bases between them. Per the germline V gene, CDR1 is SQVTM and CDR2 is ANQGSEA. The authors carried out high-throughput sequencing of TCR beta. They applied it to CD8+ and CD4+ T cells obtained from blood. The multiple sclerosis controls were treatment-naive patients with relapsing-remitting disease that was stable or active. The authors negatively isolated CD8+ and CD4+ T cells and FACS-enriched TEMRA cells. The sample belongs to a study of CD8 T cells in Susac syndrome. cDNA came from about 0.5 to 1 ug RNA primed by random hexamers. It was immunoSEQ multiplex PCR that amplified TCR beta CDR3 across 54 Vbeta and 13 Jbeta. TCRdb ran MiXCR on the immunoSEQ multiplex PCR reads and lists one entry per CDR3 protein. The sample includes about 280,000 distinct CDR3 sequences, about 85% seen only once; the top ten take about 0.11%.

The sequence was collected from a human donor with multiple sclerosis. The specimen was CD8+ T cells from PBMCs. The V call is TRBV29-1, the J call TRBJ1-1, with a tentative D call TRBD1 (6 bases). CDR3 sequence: CSVKATQGRLGTEAFF. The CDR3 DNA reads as TGCAGCGTTAAGGCGACCCAGGGGAGGCTAGGGACTGAAGCTTTCTTT. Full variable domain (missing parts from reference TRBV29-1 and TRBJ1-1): SAVISQKPSRDICQRGTSLTIQCQVDSQVTMMFWYRQQPGQSLTLIATANQGSEATYESGFVIDKFPISRPNLTFSTLTVSNMSPEDSSIYLCSVKATQGRLGTEAFFGQGTRLTVV.